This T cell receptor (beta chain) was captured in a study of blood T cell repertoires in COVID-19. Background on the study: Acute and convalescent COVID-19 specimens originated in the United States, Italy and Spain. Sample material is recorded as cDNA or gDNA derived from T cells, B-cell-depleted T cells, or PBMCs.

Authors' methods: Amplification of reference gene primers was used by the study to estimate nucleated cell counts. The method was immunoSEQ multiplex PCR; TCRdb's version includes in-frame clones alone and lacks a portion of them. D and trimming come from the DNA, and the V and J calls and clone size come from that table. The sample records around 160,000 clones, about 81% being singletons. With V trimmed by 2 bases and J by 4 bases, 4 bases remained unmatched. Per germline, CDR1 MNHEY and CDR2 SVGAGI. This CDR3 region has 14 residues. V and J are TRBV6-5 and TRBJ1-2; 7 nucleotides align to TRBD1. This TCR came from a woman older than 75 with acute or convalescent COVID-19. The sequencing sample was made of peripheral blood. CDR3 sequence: CASSYEGASYGYTF. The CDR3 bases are TGTGCCAGCAGTTACGAGGGGGCCTCCTATGGCTACACCTTC.